The TCR beta chain described here comes from a study of T cell responses to AZD1222 COVID-19 vaccine. Trimming pared 5 bases from V and 5 bases from J, leaving 15 bases between. CDR1 is SGHVS, CDR2 FQNEAQ, per germline. The CDR3 spans 15 residues. Profiled with immunoSEQ multiplex PCR; TCRdb holds only in-frame clones, not every one. The repertoire holds approximately 150,000 clones, with approximately 92% as singletons. This receptor was obtained from an adult in good health. The sample here was peripheral blood, taken on day 0 of AZD1222 vaccination. The rearrangement joins TRBV7-8 to TRBJ2-2; D is perhaps TRBD1 (5 bases). The CDR3 nucleotides are TGTGCCAGCAGCCCCAGGAAGGGGCGGACCGGGGAGCTGTTTTTT. This translates into CASSPRKGRTGELFF.